This T cell receptor (beta chain) is drawn from a study of cytomegalovirus exposure and HLA in healthy donors. Concerning this clone: The antigen remains undetermined.

Study conclusions and caveats: When analyzed later, the rates of TCR association showed variation by HLA locus, with DRB1 the most and HLA-C the fewest. CMV antigen specificity was confirmed in vitro for three CMV-associated chains.

Germline CDR1 reads GTSNPN; CDR2 reads SVGIG (reference sequence). There are 16 residues in the CDR3. Losses at the gene ends were 5 bases for V and 0 bases for J; bases not matched to a gene: 9. Primers included in the PCR were 60 Vbeta and 13 Jbeta primers. This table comes from immunoSEQ multiplex PCR, and its TCRdb copy is limited to in-frame clones, with some not included. The sample table sets out tens of thousands of clones. The TCR originated in a woman aged 30 to 39 in good health and CMV-seronegative. The J gene is TRBJ2-3, the V gene TRBV30; 9 bases agree with TRBD1. The sequencing sample was made of PBMCs. The CDR3, as DNA: TGTGCCTGGGAGAGAGGGACAGGGTTTAGCACAGATACGCAGTATTTT. Protein: CAWERGTGFSTDTQYF.